This T cell receptor (beta chain) came from a study of T-cell reconstitution after alpha-beta-depleted transplantation in children. The CDR3 spans 16 residues. The V end lost 0 bases, the J end lost 3 bases, and 15 bases lay between the germline ends. Germline values: CDR1 ENHRY, CDR2 SYGVKD. Construction of the TCRbeta library involved unique molecular identifiers. One entry per CDR3 protein, called by TCRdb with MiXCR from the PCR reads. Of 420,000 or so distinct CDR3 sequences in the sample, approximately 10% were seen once. This clonotype was observed at least ten times. This TCR derives from a human donor who donated a stem cell graft to a child with acute myeloid leukemia. The rearrangement uses TRBV10-3 and TRBJ2-7, with D tentatively TRBD1 (6 bases). The source material was PBMCs from the stem cell graft donor, sampled from the stem cell graft. The CDR3 nucleotides read TGTGCCATCAGTGAGTCGGGATCAGGACAGCTCTACGAGCAGTACTTC. Amino acids: CAISESGSGQLYEQYF.